This passage covers 24 T cell receptor beta chains from one sample sequenced in a study of blood T cell repertoires in COVID-19. The assay was immunoSEQ multiplex PCR, and TCRdb's table has in-frame clones only and misses some. The sample includes about 42,000 clones, roughly nine tenths of them seen just once. The sample taken for sequencing was peripheral blood. Source of these receptors: a man in his fifties with active COVID-19.

V is TRBV7-3 and J is TRBJ2-5, with a weak D call TRBD2 (6 bases). Looked up from germline, CDR1 is SGHTA and CDR2 is FQGTGA. The V gene lost 4 bases and the J gene lost 7 bases, with 22 bases spanning the gap. CDR3 length: 16 residues. The CDR3 DNA sequence: TGTGCCAGCAGCTACAGCCCCCGGGGGACGGGCGCGACCCAGTACTTC. This translates into CASSYSPRGTGATQYF.

The genes are TRBV27 and TRBJ1-5; TRBD1 matches at 7 bases. The CDR3 extends over 13 amino acids. V lost 3 bases to trimming and J lost 5 bases; unmatched junction nucleotides: 1. Germline V gene sequence: CDR1 MNHEY, CDR2 SMNVEV (reference sequence). CDR3 DNA: TGTGCCAGCAGTTTCCAGGGGGATCAGCCCCAGCATTTT. Translating it yields CASSFQGDQPQHF.

This clone was counted a few times. V and J are TRBV4-1 and TRBJ2-1, with D maybe TRBD2 (6 bases). V lost 7 bases, J lost 5 bases, and 12 bases lay in between. Germline V lookup: CDR1 MGHRA, CDR2 YSYEKL. This CDR3 region has 13 residues. This CDR3 is CASIGGMDNEQFF. The CDR3, as DNA: TGCGCCAGCATTGGAGGGATGGACAATGAGCAGTTCTTC.

The chain carries TRBV27 and TRBJ2-5; 9 bases map to TRBD2. This CDR3 region has 14 residues. J gave up 7 bases and V 3 bases, and 6 bases lay outside the gene matches. The germline gives CDR1 MNHEY, CDR2 SMNVEV (reference sequence). The CDR3 sequence: CASSLLAGGPTQYF. The CDR3 DNA follows: TGTGCCAGCAGTTTGTTGGCGGGAGGGCCGACCCAGTACTTC.

This clone has only one observation. The chain links TRBV9 to TRBJ2-1; 12 nucleotides align to TRBD2. Germline values: CDR1 SGDLS, CDR2 YYNGEE. V was pared by 2 bases and J by 4 bases, with 7 bases of the junction left unmatched. The CDR3 is made up of 17 amino acids. The CDR3 DNA follows: TGTGCCAGCAGCGTCGGGACTAGCGGGTCTCTGTACAATGAGCAGTTCTTC. Amino acid sequence: CASSVGTSGSLYNEQFF.

This clone was detected once. The chain employs TRBV5-6 and TRBJ1-1; the match to TRBD1 covers 8 bases. The CDR3 length is 14 residues. The V gene end was trimmed by 4 bases and the J gene end by 5 bases; junction bases not matched to a gene: 7. Germline values: CDR1 SGHDT, CDR2 YYEEEE. This chain's CDR3 is CASSGWTGRTEAFF. The CDR3 DNA follows: TGTGCCAGCAGCGGGTGGACAGGGAGGACTGAAGCTTTCTTT. Full variable domain (outside the CDR3, taken from reference TRBV5-6 and TRBJ1-1): DAGVTQSPTHLIKTRGQQVTLRCSPKSGHDTVSWYQQALGQGPQFIFQYYEEEERQRGNFPDRFSGHQFPNYSSELNVNALLLGDSALYLCASSGWTGRTEAFFGQGTRLTVV.

This chain links TRBV7-9 with TRBJ1-5, with a possible D match to TRBD1 (6 bases). The germline CDR1 and CDR2 sequences are SEHNR and FQNEAQ (reference sequence). CDR3 length equals 14 residues. With 3 bases removed from V and 3 bases from J, the gap between germline ends came to 9 bases. In nucleotides, the CDR3 is TGTGCCAGCAGCTTTGGACAGAACAATCAGCCCCAGCATTTT. Its translation is CASSFGQNNQPQHF. The whole variable domain, filled in from reference TRBV7-9 and TRBJ1-5, reads DTGVSQNPRHKITKRGQNVTFRCDPISEHNRLYWYRQTLGQGPEFLTYFQNEAQLEKSRLLSDRFSAERPKGSFSTLEIQRTEQGDSAMYLCASSFGQNNQPQHFGDGTRLSIL.

The chain uses TRBV9 and TRBJ2-3; D perhaps matches TRBD1 (10 bases). The CDR3 contains 17 residues. Trimming shortened V by 2 bases and J by 4 bases, and 20 bases separated the two germline ends. Germline-derived CDR1 and CDR2 are SGDLS and YYNGEE. The CDR3 sequence: CASSVGTGVAGADTQYF. The CDR3 DNA is TGTGCCAGCAGCGTGGGGACAGGGGTAGCGGGAGCAGATACGCAGTATTTT.

The V call is TRBV5-1, the J call TRBJ2-7, with 9 bases identical to TRBD2. CDR1 and CDR2 (germline): SGHRS, YFSETQ. There are 15 residues in the CDR3. The V and J ends lost 5 bases and 4 bases, in that order; junction bases with no gene match: 10. The CDR3 loop reads CASSSAGGPVYEQYF. The CDR3 nucleotides are TGCGCCAGCAGTTCCGCGGGAGGGCCTGTTTACGAGCAGTACTTC.

V is TRBV5-6 and J is TRBJ1-4, with 7 positions matching TRBD1. This CDR3 spans 16 amino acids. Trimming cost V 4 bases and J 5 bases; bases outside gene matches: 11. CDR1 SGHDT and CDR2 YYEEEE come from the germline V gene. CDR3: CASSLQSQGSNEKLFF. CDR3 nucleotides: TGTGCCAGCAGCCTCCAATCACAGGGGTCCAATGAAAAACTGTTTTTT.

This chain connects TRBV12-3 or TRBV12-4 to TRBJ2-1, with 9 bases matching TRBD1. The CDR3 is made up of 13 amino acids. The trim removed 6 bases at V and 8 bases at J, leaving 5 bases unmatched. The CDR3 loop is CASRPQGAHEQFF. The CDR3 DNA sequence: TGTGCCAGCAGGCCACAGGGGGCACATGAGCAGTTCTTC.

This clone was seen once. The chain uses TRBV15 and TRBJ2-7; D gene unclear. The V gene's germline CDR1 is LNHNV and CDR2 YYDKDF (reference sequence). V dropped 0 bases and J dropped 6 bases, with 12 bases sitting between them. The CDR3 extends over 14 amino acids. DNA of the CDR3: TGTGCCACCAGCAGAGAATGGCGGCAGAGCGAGCAGTACTTC. Translated: CATSREWRQSEQYF. The full variable domain, its missing parts supplied by reference TRBV15 and TRBJ2-7, is DAMVIQNPRYQVTQFGKPVTLSCSQTLNHNVMYWYQQKSSQAPKLLFHYYDKDFNNEADTPDNFQSRRPNTSFCFLDIRSPGLGDTAMYLCATSREWRQSEQYFGPGTRLTVT.

The V gene is TRBV5-1, the J gene TRBJ2-1; tentative D call: TRBD2 (6 bases). CDR3 length: 11 amino acids. Looked up from germline, CDR1 is SGHRS and CDR2 is YFSETQ. The ends were cut back, 5 bases at V and 6 bases at J, with 6 bases in the middle. The CDR3 reads CASRGGNEQFF. The CDR3 DNA follows: TGCGCCAGCAGGGGGGGCAATGAGCAGTTCTTC.

This chain uses TRBV29-1 with TRBJ2-7; maybe TRBD2 (5 bases). Germline V lookup: CDR1 SQVTM, CDR2 ANQGSEA. The CDR3 runs 13 residues. The V end was cut by 1 base, the J end by 6 bases, with 13 bases between. CDR3 DNA sequence: TGCAGCGTTGAAGTGCAGGACGGAGGCGAGCAGTACTTC. Its protein is CSVEVQDGGEQYF.

The CDR3 here is CASRTTGGASYNEQFF. CDR3 sequence (DNA): TGTGCCAGCAGGACAACAGGGGGCGCGTCCTACAATGAGCAGTTCTTC. The V call is TRBV7-8, the J call TRBJ2-1, with 9 bases identical to TRBD1. The CDR3 loop spans 16 amino acids. Germline V gene data show CDR1 as SGHVS and CDR2 as FQNEAQ. V gave up 6 bases and J gave up 1 base; unmatched junction bases: 7. Full variable domain (remainder filled in from reference TRBV7-8 and TRBJ2-1): GAGVSQSPRYKVAKRGQDVALRCDPISGHVSLFWYQQALGQGPEFLTYFQNEAQLDKSGLPSDRFFAERPEGSVSTLKIQRTQQEDSAVYLCASRTTGGASYNEQFFGPGTRLTVL.

The rearrangement links TRBV9 to TRBJ1-3; D gene ambiguous. Trimming shortened V by 1 base and J by 4 bases, and 6 bases separated the two germline ends. There are 13 residues in the CDR3. Germline V lookup: CDR1 SGDLS, CDR2 YYNGEE. The DNA of the CDR3 is TGTGCCAGCAGCGTAAGCCTCGGAAACACCATATATTTT. Translating gives CASSVSLGNTIYF.

The V and J genes are TRBV28 and TRBJ1-5, with D possibly matching TRBD1 (5 bases). This CDR3 spans 13 amino acids. From germline, CDR1 is MDHEN and CDR2 SYDVKM. The ends were cut back, 4 bases at V and 10 bases at J, with 14 bases in the middle. In nucleotides, the CDR3 is TGTGCCAGCAGTTCGACGGCAAGGGGACCCCAGCATTTT. Its translation is CASSSTARGPQHF. Drawing the rest from reference TRBV28 and TRBJ1-5, the complete variable domain is DVKVTQSSRYLVKRTGEKVFLECVQDMDHENMFWYRQDPGLGLRLIYFSYDVKMKEKGDIPEGYSVSREKKERFSLILESASTNQTSMYLCASSSTARGPQHFGDGTRLSIL.

The chain links TRBV6-1 to TRBJ1-5, with D possibly being TRBD1 (5 bases). Trimming pared 0 bases from V and 4 bases from J, leaving 7 bases between. The CDR3 loop spans 14 amino acids. Germline-derived CDR1 and CDR2 are MNHNS and SASEGT. For the CDR3, the DNA is TGTGCCAGCAGTGAAGCAGACAGAAATCAGCCCCAGCATTTT. Translation: CASSEADRNQPQHF.

The chain links TRBV11-2 to TRBJ1-1, with D uncertain. The germline CDR1 and CDR2 sequences are SGHAT and FQNNGV. The CDR3 totals 13 residues. The V gene lost 1 base and the J gene lost 6 bases, with 9 bases spanning the gap. CDR3 bases: TGTGCCAGCAGCTTAGTAAATCGTGCTGAAGCTTTCTTT. Protein sequence: CASSLVNRAEAFF.

The V call is TRBV14, the J call TRBJ2-3, with 12 bases identical to TRBD2. Germline CDR1 is SGHDN and CDR2 is FVKESK. Trimming at V came to 4 bases and at J to 3 bases, leaving 5 bases not matched to a gene. The CDR3 loop spans 16 amino acids. CDR3 residues: CASSLGTSGWTDTQYF. The CDR3 DNA reads TGTGCCAGCAGCCTGGGGACTAGCGGGTGGACAGATACGCAGTATTTT.

The chain links TRBV30 to TRBJ1-3; a possible D gene is TRBD1 (5 bases). The germline gives CDR1 GTSNPN, CDR2 SVGIG (reference sequence). V was trimmed by 4 bases and J by 0 bases, leaving 10 bases between them. The CDR3 spans 14 residues. As DNA, the CDR3 is TGTGCCTGGAATCGGGGGAACTCTGGAAACACCATATATTTT. This gives the protein CAWNRGNSGNTIYF.

This clone was detected once. The rearrangement links TRBV15 to TRBJ1-5, with D possibly TRBD1 on 6 matching bases. CDR3 length: 14 amino acids. Germline lookup yields CDR1 LNHNV and CDR2 YYDKDF (reference sequence). The germline V and J ends were trimmed by 2 bases and 4 bases, with 9 bases remaining between them. The CDR3 is CATSRRTVNQPQHF. DNA of the CDR3: TGTGCCACCAGCAGAAGGACAGTTAATCAGCCCCAGCATTTT.

The chain uses TRBV28 and TRBJ1-5; D might be TRBD1 (6 bases). Trimming stripped 2 bases from V and 7 bases from J, with 12 bases between. The CDR3 is made up of 14 amino acids. The V gene's germline CDR1 is MDHEN and CDR2 SYDVKM. The CDR3 loop is CASSLRYGGQPQHF. CDR3 DNA sequence: TGTGCCAGCAGTTTACGTTATGGGGGCCAGCCCCAGCATTTT.

The CDR3: CASSWTGANTEAFF. CDR3 nucleotides: TGTGCCAGCAGCTGGACAGGGGCGAACACTGAAGCTTTCTTT. The chain joins TRBV7-9 to TRBJ1-1; 9 positions match TRBD1. Losses at the gene ends were 4 bases for V and 1 base for J; bases not matched to a gene: 1. The CDR3 runs to 14 residues. CDR1 and CDR2 (germline): SEHNR, FQNEAQ (reference sequence). Together with reference TRBV7-9 and TRBJ1-1, the CDR3 gives the full variable domain: DTGVSQNPRHKITKRGQNVTFRCDPISEHNRLYWYRQTLGQGPEFLTYFQNEAQLEKSRLLSDRFSAERPKGSFSTLEIQRTEQGDSAMYLCASSWTGANTEAFFGQGTRLTVV.